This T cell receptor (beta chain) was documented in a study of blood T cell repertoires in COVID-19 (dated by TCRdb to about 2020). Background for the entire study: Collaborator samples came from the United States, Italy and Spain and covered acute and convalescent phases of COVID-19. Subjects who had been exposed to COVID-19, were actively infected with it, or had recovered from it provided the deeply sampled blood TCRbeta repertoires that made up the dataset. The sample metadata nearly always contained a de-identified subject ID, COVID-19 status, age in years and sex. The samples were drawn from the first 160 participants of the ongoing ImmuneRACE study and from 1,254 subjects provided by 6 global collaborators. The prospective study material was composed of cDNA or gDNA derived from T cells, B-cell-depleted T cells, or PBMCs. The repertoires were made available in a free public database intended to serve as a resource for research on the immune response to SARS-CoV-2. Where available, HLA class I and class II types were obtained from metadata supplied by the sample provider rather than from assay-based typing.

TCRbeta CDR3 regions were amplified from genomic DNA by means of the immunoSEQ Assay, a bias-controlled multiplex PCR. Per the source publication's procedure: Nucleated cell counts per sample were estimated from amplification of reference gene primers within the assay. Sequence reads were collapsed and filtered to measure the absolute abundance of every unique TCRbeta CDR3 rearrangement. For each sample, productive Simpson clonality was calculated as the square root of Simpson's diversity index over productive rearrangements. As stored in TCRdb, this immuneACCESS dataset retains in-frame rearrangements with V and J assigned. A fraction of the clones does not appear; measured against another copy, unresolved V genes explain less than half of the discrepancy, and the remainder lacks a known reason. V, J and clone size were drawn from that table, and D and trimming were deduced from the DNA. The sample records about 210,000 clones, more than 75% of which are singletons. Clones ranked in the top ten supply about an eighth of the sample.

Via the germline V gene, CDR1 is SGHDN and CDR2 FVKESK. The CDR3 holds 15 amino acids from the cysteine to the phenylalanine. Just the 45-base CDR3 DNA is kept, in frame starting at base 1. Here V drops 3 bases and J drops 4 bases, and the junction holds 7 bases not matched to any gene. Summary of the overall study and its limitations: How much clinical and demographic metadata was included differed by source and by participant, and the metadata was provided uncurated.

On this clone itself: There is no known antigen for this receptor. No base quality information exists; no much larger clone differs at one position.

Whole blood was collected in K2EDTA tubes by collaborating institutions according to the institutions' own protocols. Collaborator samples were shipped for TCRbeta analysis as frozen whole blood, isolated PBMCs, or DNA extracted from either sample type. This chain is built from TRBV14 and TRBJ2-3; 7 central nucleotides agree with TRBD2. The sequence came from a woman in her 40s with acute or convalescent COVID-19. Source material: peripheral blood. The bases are TGTGCCAGCAGCCACGGCGGGGGTAGGCCAGATACGCAGTATTTT. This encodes CASSHGGGRPDTQYF.